These 23 T cell receptor beta chains originate from one sample sequenced in a study of T cell clonality in common variable immunodeficiency. Notes on the study in general: Reportedly, TCR beta sequences from common variable immunodeficiency showed fewer deletions and N-nucleotide insertions.

The protocol was immunoSEQ multiplex PCR, while the TCRdb copy is restricted to in-frame clones and leaves out a portion. Observed in the sample are about 26,000 clones, none of them singletons. These receptors' targets are unknown. The sequencing sample was made of peripheral blood mononuclear cells. The receptors here all came from a human donor with common variable immunodeficiency.

This clone has ten or more counts. The read stops 3 residues short of the end of the CDR3; the missing end is completed from the germline J gene. J is TRBJ1-4 and V is TRBV18, with D perhaps matching TRBD1 (6 bases). Germline CDR1 KGHSH, CDR2 LQKENI. This CDR3 is built from 15 residues. The covered CDR3 bases are TGTGCCAGCTCAACCCGGGACACAGGTATACCGGAA. Protein: CASSTRDTGIPE. The entire CDR3 protein is CASSTRDTGIPELFF.

This clone was picked up many times. Read sequence stops 3 residues before the CDR3 end, and the germline J gene provides the missing end. The rearrangement joins TRBV29-1 to TRBJ2-2; 11 bases are a match to TRBD2. Trimming removed 1 base from V and 5 bases from J; junction bases left unmatched: 3. The germline V gene has CDR1 SQVTM and CDR2 ANQGSEA. The CDR3 spans 15 residues. The CDR3 reads CSVEGVAGGTGELFF. CDR3 bases read: TGCAGCGTTGAAGGCGTAGCGGGAGGGACCGGGGAG.

This clone has a handful of counts. The DNA ends 3 residues before the CDR3 does, and the rest of the CDR3 is filled in from the germline J gene. The V and J genes are TRBV6-2 or TRBV6-3 and TRBJ2-7; perhaps TRBD2 as D (5 bases). Germline CDR1 reads MNHEY; CDR2 reads SVGEGT. The CDR3 is made up of 14 amino acids. V was trimmed by 6 bases and J by 3 bases, leaving 15 bases between them. Partial CDR3 DNA: TGTGCCAGCAGCACGACCCCCGCGGGCTACGAG. The encoded protein is CASSTTPAGYE. The full CDR3 reads CASSTTPAGYEQYF.

Comments on this clone: The read comes to an end 3 residues before the CDR3 does, leaving the germline J gene to fill in the end. The V and J genes are TRBV7-2 and TRBJ2-7; 8 bases are shared with TRBD1. Germline trimming cut 3 bases from V and 4 bases from J; bases unmatched to any gene: 2. The CDR3 totals 13 residues. Per the germline V gene, CDR1 is SGHTA and CDR2 is FQGNSA. This CDR3 reads CASSFDRGYEQYF. The part of the CDR3 DNA that was read is TGTGCCAGCAGCTTTGACAGGGGTTACGAG.

This clone came up many times. The CDR3 is cut off 3 residues early in the read; its end comes from the germline J gene. The V gene is TRBV14, the J gene TRBJ1-3, with TRBD1 identical over 9 bases. Per germline, CDR1 SGHDN and CDR2 FVKESK. CDR3 length: 19 amino acids. V gave up 4 bases and J gave up 0 bases; unmatched junction bases: 13. The sequenced part of the CDR3 DNA is TGTGCCAGCAGCCTTTTTTCCTTGGGACAGGGAACCTCTGGAAACACC. It is translated as CASSLFSLGQGTSGNT. The CDR3 as a whole reads CASSLFSLGQGTSGNTIYF.

Concerning this clone itself: The CDR3 end is not reached by the read, which stops 3 residues before it; the germline J gene fills it in. The chain employs TRBV7-2 and TRBJ2-5, with D hard to call. This CDR3 contains 11 residues. From germline, CDR1 is SGHTA and CDR2 FQGNSA. V lost 5 bases and J 4 bases, leaving 5 bases between the germline ends. The part of the CDR3 DNA that was read is TGTGCCAGCAGCCCCCGAGAGACC. This codes for CASSPRET. The entire CDR3 sequence reads CASSPRETQYF.

This clone was counted many times. Read data end 3 residues before the CDR3 end; the end is taken from the germline J gene. The chain has TRBV5-1 and TRBJ2-3; tentatively, D is TRBD1 (6 bases). The germline V gene has CDR1 SGHRS and CDR2 YFSETQ. V lost 4 bases to trimming and J lost 6 bases, with 18 bases between them. The CDR3 has 15 amino acids. CDR3 bases read: TGCGCCAGCAGCCTTACACAGGGTCGCCTCGATACG. Its translation is CASSLTQGRLDT. The full CDR3 is CASSLTQGRLDTQYF.

This clone was seen many times. The read falls 3 residues short of the CDR3 end, and the missing part is taken from the germline J gene. The rearrangement links TRBV19 to TRBJ1-5; 9 bases line up with TRBD1. V gave up 6 bases and J gave up 6 bases; unmatched junction bases: 6. The germline CDR1 and CDR2 sequences are LNHDA and SQIVND (reference sequence). CDR3 size: 14 residues. The DNA read from the CDR3 is TGTGCCAGTAGAAACAGGGGGCTTAGTCAGCCC. Translating gives CASRNRGLSQP. The full CDR3 is CASRNRGLSQPQHF.

Remarks on this clone: The sequence runs out 3 residues before the end of the CDR3; the remainder is reconstructed from the germline J gene. This sequence joins TRBV5-1 and TRBJ2-5; possibly TRBD1 for D (6 bases). CDR1 is SGHRS and CDR2 is YFSETQ in the germline V gene. CDR3 length equals 14 residues. Deletions cut 1 base from V and 5 bases from J, with 12 bases between. The sequenced CDR3 bases are TGCGCCAGCAGCTTGTCCAGGGGTAGCGAGACC. It translates to CASSLSRGSET. The whole CDR3 sequence is CASSLSRGSETQYF.

This clone was recorded many times. The read halts 3 residues ahead of the CDR3 end, with the missing end drawn from the germline J gene. The chain employs TRBV28 and TRBJ2-3, with D possibly TRBD2 on 7 matching bases. V lost 5 bases, J lost 2 bases, and 20 bases lay in between. CDR1 and CDR2 from the germline V gene are MDHEN and SYDVKM. The CDR3 is 17 amino acids. The CDR3 sequence is CASSGTGGGDFTDTQYF. The covered CDR3 bases are TGTGCCAGCAGTGGAACCGGAGGGGGGGACTTCACAGATACG.

This clone was counted only a few times. The read terminates 3 residues before the CDR3 end, so the remaining end is supplied by the germline J gene. The chain carries TRBV30 and TRBJ2-1; 7 nucleotides match TRBD2. V dropped 0 bases and J dropped 5; count of bases not matched to a gene: 4. The CDR3 runs 14 residues. Germline-derived CDR1 and CDR2 are GTSNPN and SVGIG (reference sequence). The CDR3 spells CAWSVRGSDNEQFF. Incomplete CDR3 DNA: TGTGCCTGGAGTGTACGCGGGAGCGACAATGAG.

With regard to this clone: The read finishes 3 residues shy of the CDR3 end, and the germline J gene is used to complete it. J is TRBJ2-7 and V is TRBV7-9; 8 bases are shared with TRBD2. CDR1 and CDR2 from the germline V gene are SEHNR and FQNEAQ (reference sequence). The length of the CDR3 is 14 residues. With V trimmed by 4 bases and J by 4 bases, 6 bases remained unmatched. This chain's CDR3 is CASSYSGTPYEQYF. CDR3 DNA, as far as it was read: TGTGCCAGCAGCTATAGCGGGACCCCATACGAG. The full variable domain, with the rest looked up from reference TRBV7-9 and TRBJ2-7, is DTGVSQNPRHKITKRGQNVTFRCDPISEHNRLYWYRQTLGQGPEFLTYFQNEAQLEKSRLLSDRFSAERPKGSFSTLEIQRTEQGDSAMYLCASSYSGTPYEQYFGPGTRLTVT.

This clone was seen only a few times. Read sequence stops 3 residues before the CDR3 end, and the germline J gene provides the missing end. The chain has TRBV5-1 and TRBJ2-2, with TRBD2 identical over 8 bases. Looked up from germline, CDR1 is SGHRS and CDR2 is YFSETQ. CDR3 size: 16 residues. With V trimmed by 0 bases and J by 3 bases, 4 bases remained unmatched. The CDR3 sequence: CASSLGVAGYTGELFF. The CDR3 DNA, read in part, is TGCGCCAGCAGCTTGGGAGTAGCGGGGTACACCGGGGAG.

This clone came up a few times. The read ends 3 residues shy of where the CDR3 ends; the end is completed using the germline J gene. The chain combines TRBV5-1 with TRBJ2-7; TRBD1 aligns across 7 bases. The V and J ends lost 0 bases and 0 bases, in that order; junction bases with no gene match: 15. CDR1 is SGHRS and CDR2 is YFSETQ in the germline V gene. CDR3 length: 19 amino acids. The sequenced part of the CDR3 DNA is TGCGCCAGCAGCTTGGGAGGGGGTTTGTGGGGACAGAACTCCTACGAG. Amino acids: CASSLGGGLWGQNSYE. The CDR3 in its entirety is CASSLGGGLWGQNSYEQYF.

On this clone: The observed sequence ends 3 residues before the CDR3 terminus, with the missing tail filled in from the germline J gene. The chain carries TRBV19 and TRBJ2-3; no clear D gene. The CDR3 is 14 amino acids. From germline, CDR1 is LNHDA and CDR2 SQIVND (reference sequence). The V end was cut by 5 bases, the J end by 0 bases, with 9 bases between. The DNA read from the CDR3 is TGTGCCAGTAGTGTTCGTTTTAGCACAGATACG. Its translation: CASSVRFSTDT. The entire CDR3 sequence reads CASSVRFSTDTQYF.

With regard to this clone: The CDR3 end lies 3 residues beyond the end of the read and is filled in from the germline J gene. This chain links TRBV2 with TRBJ2-7; D possibly corresponds to TRBD2 (6 bases). V was pared by 5 bases and J by 5 bases, with 10 bases between. This CDR3 contains 12 residues. Germline CDR1 is SNHLY and CDR2 is FYNNEI. The sequenced part of the CDR3 DNA is TGTGCCAGCAGTCGACAGCGGGACGAG. Translated: CASSRQRDE. In full, the CDR3 reads CASSRQRDEQYF.

This clone was observed many times. Read data end 3 residues before the CDR3 end; the end is taken from the germline J gene. V and J are TRBV27 and TRBJ2-3; D gene uncertain. The CDR3 has 11 amino acids. Trimming removed 5 bases at V and 6 bases at J, with 6 bases between. Looked up from germline, CDR1 is MNHEY and CDR2 is SMNVEV (reference sequence). The CDR3 is CASSPLDTQYF. The sequenced part of the CDR3 DNA is TGTGCCAGCAGTCCCCTGGATACG.

This clone was seen at least ten times. The read halts 3 residues ahead of the CDR3 end, with the missing end drawn from the germline J gene. V is TRBV18 and J is TRBJ1-3, with 7 bases lining up with TRBD1. The junction had 5 bases not matched to a gene; V was cut back by 3 bases and J by 0 bases. The CDR3 is 16 residues long. Germline CDR1 is KGHSH and CDR2 is LQKENI. The sequenced CDR3 bases are TGTGCCAGCTCACCTGGACAGGCTAGCTCTGGAAACACC. Translation gives CASSPGQASSGNT. The whole CDR3 protein reads CASSPGQASSGNTIYF.

In regard to this clone: The read ends 3 residues before the CDR3 terminus; that terminus is restored from the germline J gene. This chain joins TRBV10-2 and TRBJ2-1; 7 bases are a match to TRBD2. This CDR3 region has 15 residues. CDR1 is WSHSY and CDR2 is SAAADI in the germline V gene. J gave up 0 bases and V 7 bases, and 6 bases lay outside the gene matches. The CDR3 is CASISSGGSYNEQFF. CDR3 DNA, as far as it was read: TGCGCCAGCATATCTAGCGGAGGCTCCTACAATGAG.

There are a few counts of this clone. Read sequence stops 3 residues before the CDR3 end, and the germline J gene provides the missing end. The chain employs TRBV19 and TRBJ2-5, with 8 bases lining up with TRBD2. Germline trimming cut 8 bases from V and 4 bases from J; bases unmatched to any gene: 9. CDR1 and CDR2 from the germline V gene are LNHDA and SQIVND (reference sequence). The CDR3 contains 14 residues. The CDR3 sequence: CASCGGLDRETQYF. The DNA read from the CDR3 is TGTGCCAGTTGCGGGGGACTAGATCGAGAGACC.

This clone came up a few times. The CDR3 end falls 3 residues outside the read, so it is completed with the germline J gene. The gene calls are TRBV5-1 and TRBJ2-3, with D tentatively TRBD2 (6 bases). Germline V gene sequence: CDR1 SGHRS, CDR2 YFSETQ. Trimming shortened V by 1 base and J by 0 bases, and 15 bases separated the two germline ends. This CDR3 is built from 17 residues. CDR3 DNA, as far as it was read: TGCGCCAGCAGCTTGTTAGGGCTTAGCGGTAGCACAGATACG. This gives the protein CASSLLGLSGSTDT. The complete CDR3 protein is CASSLLGLSGSTDTQYF.

This clone was counted many times. The read terminates 3 residues before the CDR3 end, so the remaining end is supplied by the germline J gene. V is TRBV19 and J is TRBJ1-1; D is unresolved. Germline CDR1 and CDR2: LNHDA and SQIVND (reference sequence). The ends were cut back, 4 bases at V and 6 bases at J, with 12 bases in the middle. The CDR3 length is 13 residues. The CDR3 loop is CASSTHDKAEAFF. CDR3 DNA, as far as it was read: TGTGCCAGTAGTACTCACGACAAGGCTGAA.

This clone was observed many times. The CDR3 end is not reached by the read, which stops 3 residues before it; the germline J gene fills it in. This chain joins TRBV5-4 and TRBJ1-1; maybe TRBD1 (6 bases). This CDR3 is built from 16 residues. V was trimmed by 1 base and J by 0 bases, leaving 13 bases between them. Germline V gene lookup returns CDR1 SGHNT and CDR2 YYREEE (reference sequence). CDR3 DNA (partial): TGTGCCAGCAGCTTGAACCCGACAGGCATGAACACTGAA. Translated: CASSLNPTGMNTE. The whole CDR3 region reads CASSLNPTGMNTEAFF.